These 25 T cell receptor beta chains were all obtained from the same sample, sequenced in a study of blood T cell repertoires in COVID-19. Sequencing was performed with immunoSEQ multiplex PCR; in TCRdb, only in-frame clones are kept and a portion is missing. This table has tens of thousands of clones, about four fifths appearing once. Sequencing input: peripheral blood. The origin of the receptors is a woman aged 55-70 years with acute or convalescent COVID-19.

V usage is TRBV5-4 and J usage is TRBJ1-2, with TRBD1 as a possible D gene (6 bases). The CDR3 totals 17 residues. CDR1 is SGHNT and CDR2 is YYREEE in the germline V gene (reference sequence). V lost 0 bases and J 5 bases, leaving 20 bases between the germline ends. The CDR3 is CASSLAYRESEGYGYTF. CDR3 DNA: TGTGCCAGCAGCTTGGCTTACAGGGAATCCGAGGGATATGGCTACACCTTC.

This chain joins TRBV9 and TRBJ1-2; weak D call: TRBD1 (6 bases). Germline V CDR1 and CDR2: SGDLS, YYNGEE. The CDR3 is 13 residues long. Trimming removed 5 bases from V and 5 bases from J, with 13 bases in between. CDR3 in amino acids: CASSTAQGYGYTF. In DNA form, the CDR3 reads TGTGCCAGCAGTACAGCACAGGGTTATGGCTACACCTTC.

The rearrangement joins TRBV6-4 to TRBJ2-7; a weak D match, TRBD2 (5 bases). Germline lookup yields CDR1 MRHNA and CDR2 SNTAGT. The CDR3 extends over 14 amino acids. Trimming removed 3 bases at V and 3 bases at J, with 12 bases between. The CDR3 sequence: CASSERAVNYEQYF. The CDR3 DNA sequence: TGTGCCAGCAGTGAGAGAGCGGTAAACTACGAGCAGTACTTC.

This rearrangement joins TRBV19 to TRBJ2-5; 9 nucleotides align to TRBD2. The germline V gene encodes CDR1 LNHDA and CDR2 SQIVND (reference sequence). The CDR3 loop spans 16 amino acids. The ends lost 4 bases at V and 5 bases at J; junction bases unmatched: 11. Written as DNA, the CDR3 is TGTGCCAGTAGTAAAGGGAGCGGGGGGCCGAGTGAGACCCAGTACTTC. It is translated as CASSKGSGGPSETQYF.

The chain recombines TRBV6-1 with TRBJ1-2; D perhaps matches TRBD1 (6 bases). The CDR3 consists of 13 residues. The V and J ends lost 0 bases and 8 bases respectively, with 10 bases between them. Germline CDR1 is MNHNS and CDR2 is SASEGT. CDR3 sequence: CASSEAGTWGYTF. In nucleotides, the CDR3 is TGTGCCAGCAGTGAAGCCGGGACATGGGGCTACACCTTC.

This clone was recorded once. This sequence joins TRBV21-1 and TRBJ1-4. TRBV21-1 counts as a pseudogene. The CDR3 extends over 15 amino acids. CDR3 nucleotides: TGTGCCAGCAGCAAAGAAGAGCAGGGAGGGGAAAAACTGTTTTTT. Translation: CASSKEEQGGEKLFF.

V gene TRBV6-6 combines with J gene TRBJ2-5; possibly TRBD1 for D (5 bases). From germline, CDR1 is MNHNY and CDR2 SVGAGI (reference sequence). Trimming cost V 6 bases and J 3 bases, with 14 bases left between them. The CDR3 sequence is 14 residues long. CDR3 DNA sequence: TGTGCCAGCAGCGTAGCAGGGAAAAAAGAGACCCAGTACTTC. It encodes CASSVAGKKETQYF.

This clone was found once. CDR3: CAWSTRTGGRVEAFF. CDR3 bases: TGTGCCTGGAGTACTCGGACAGGGGGTCGCGTTGAAGCTTTCTTT. This sequence joins TRBV30 and TRBJ1-1; TRBD1 matches at 10 bases. V shed 2 bases and J 7 bases; nucleotides not matched to a gene: 10. Germline-derived CDR1 and CDR2 are GTSNPN and SVGIG (reference sequence). CDR3 length: 15 residues.

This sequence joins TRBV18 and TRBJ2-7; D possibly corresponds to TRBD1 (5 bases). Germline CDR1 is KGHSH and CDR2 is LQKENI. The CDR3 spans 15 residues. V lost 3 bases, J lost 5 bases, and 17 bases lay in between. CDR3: CASSPPAGLINEQYF. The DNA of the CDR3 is TGTGCCAGCTCACCCCCGGCAGGGTTGATCAACGAGCAGTACTTC.

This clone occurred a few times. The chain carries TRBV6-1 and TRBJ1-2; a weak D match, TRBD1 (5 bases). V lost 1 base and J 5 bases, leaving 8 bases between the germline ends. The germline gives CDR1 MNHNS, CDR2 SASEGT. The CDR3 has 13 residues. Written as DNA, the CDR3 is TGTGCCAGCAGTGAAGTTGGGGCGTATGGCTACACCTTC. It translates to CASSEVGAYGYTF.

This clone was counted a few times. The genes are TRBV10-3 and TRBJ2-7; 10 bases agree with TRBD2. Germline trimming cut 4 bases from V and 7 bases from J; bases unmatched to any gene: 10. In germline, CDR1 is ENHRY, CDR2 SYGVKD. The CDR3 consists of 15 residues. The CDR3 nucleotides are TGTGCCATCAGTGGGGAGAGCGGGGGGGCAGGTGAGCAGTACTTC. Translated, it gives CAISGESGGAGEQYF.

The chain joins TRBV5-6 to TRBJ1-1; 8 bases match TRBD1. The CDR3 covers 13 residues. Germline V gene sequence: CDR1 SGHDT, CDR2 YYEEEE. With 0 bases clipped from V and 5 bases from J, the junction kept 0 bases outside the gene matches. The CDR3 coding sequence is TGTGCCAGCAGCTTGGGGACAGGGACTGAAGCTTTCTTT. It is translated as CASSLGTGTEAFF.

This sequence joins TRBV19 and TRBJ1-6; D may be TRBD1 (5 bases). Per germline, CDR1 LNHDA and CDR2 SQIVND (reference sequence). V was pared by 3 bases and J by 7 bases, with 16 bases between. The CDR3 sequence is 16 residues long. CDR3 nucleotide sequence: TGTGCCAGTAGTATCGCCAGGGCCGTCGGGAATTCACCCCTCCACTTT. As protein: CASSIARAVGNSPLHF.

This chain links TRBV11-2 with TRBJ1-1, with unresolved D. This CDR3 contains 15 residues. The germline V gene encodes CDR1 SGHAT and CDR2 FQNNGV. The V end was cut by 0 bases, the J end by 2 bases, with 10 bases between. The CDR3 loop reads CASSLDNFLNTEAFF. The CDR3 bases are TGTGCCAGCAGCTTAGATAATTTCTTAAACACTGAAGCTTTCTTT.

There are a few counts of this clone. In DNA, the CDR3 is TGTGCCAGCAGTACGGGGGGGGGTAATGAAAAACTGTTTTTT. This gives the protein CASSTGGGNEKLFF. The V gene is TRBV6-6, the J gene TRBJ1-4, with a weak D call TRBD1 (5 bases). The V gene's germline CDR1 is MNHNY and CDR2 SVGAGI (reference sequence). This CDR3 region has 14 residues. Trimming stripped 5 bases from V and 4 bases from J, with 11 bases between.

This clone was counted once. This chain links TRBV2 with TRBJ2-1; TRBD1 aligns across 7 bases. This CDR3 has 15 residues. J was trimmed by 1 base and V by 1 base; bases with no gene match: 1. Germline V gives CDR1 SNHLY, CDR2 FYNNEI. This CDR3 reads CASSEGGQSYNEQFF. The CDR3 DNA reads TGTGCCAGCAGTGAAGGGGGACAGTCCTACAATGAGCAGTTCTTC.

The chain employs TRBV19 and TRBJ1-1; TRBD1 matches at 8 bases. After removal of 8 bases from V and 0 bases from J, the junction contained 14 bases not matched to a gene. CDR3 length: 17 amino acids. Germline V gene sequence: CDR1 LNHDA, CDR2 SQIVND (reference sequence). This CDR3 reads CASYPGGDRFLNTEAFF. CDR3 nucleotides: TGTGCCAGTTATCCGGGTGGGGACAGGTTTTTGAACACTGAAGCTTTCTTT.

The CDR3 region is CARSSLPGTADYEQYF. CDR3 DNA sequence: TGTGCCAGAAGCTCCCTCCCCGGGACAGCCGACTACGAGCAGTACTTC. This chain links TRBV5-3 with TRBJ2-7, with 7 bases identical to TRBD1. TRBV5-3 is an ORF; its function is uncertain. The trim removed 3 bases at V and 3 bases at J, leaving 12 bases unmatched. The CDR3 is 16 residues long.

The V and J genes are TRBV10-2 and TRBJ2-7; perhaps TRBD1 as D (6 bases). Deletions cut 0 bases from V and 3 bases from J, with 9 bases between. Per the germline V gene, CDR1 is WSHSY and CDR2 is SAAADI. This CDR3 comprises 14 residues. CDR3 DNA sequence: TGCGCCAGCAGTGAGTCGAACAGGGACTACGAGCAGTACTTC. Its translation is CASSESNRDYEQYF.

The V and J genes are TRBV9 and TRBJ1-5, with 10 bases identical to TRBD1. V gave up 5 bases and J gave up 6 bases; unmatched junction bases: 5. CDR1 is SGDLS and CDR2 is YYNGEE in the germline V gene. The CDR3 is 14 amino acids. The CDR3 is CASSSDRGLQPQHF. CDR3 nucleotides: TGTGCCAGCAGTTCCGACAGGGGGCTTCAGCCCCAGCATTTT.

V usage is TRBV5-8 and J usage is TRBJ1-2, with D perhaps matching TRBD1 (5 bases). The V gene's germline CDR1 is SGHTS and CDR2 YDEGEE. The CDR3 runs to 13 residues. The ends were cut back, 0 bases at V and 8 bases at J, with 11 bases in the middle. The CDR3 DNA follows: TGTGCCAGCAGCTTGGGCAGGGTCAGGGGCTACACCTTC. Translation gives CASSLGRVRGYTF.

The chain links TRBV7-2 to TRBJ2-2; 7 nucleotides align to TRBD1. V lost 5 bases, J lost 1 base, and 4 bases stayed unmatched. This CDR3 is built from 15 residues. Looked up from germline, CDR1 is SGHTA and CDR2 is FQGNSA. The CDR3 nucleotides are TGTGCCAGCAGCCTACGACAGGGGAACACCGGGGAGCTGTTTTTT. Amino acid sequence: CASSLRQGNTGELFF.

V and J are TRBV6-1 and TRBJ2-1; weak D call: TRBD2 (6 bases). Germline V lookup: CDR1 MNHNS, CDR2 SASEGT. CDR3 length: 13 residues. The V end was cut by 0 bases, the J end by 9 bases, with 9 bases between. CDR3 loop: CASSEARGGEQFF. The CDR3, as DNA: TGTGCCAGCAGTGAAGCGCGGGGAGGTGAGCAGTTCTTC.

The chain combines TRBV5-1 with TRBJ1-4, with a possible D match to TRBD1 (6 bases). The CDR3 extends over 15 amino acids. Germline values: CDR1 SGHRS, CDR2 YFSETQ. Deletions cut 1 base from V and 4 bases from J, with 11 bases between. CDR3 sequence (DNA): TGCGCCAGCAGCTTGCAGGGGTCACTTAATGAAAAACTGTTTTTT. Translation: CASSLQGSLNEKLFF.

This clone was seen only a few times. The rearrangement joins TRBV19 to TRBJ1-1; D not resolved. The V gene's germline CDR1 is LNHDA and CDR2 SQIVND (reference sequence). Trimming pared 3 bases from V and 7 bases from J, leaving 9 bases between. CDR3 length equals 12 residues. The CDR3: CASSIPRGEAFF. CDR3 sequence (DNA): TGTGCCAGTAGTATCCCGCGGGGTGAAGCTTTCTTT.